A selection of T cell receptor beta chains follows, all from one sample in a study of radiotherapy plus CTLA-4 blockade in lung cancer. Measured with immunoSEQ multiplex PCR; TCRdb has only the in-frame clones, and not every one. The table records more than 40,000 clones, over 75% of them present only once. Sequencing used peripheral blood, obtained from a patient treated with radiotherapy plus ipilimumab. These receptors were obtained from a human donor with non-small cell lung cancer whose response to radiotherapy plus ipilimumab could not be evaluated. Both conserved end residues are part of each CDR3. Fields, in order: D gene, clone size, J gene, V gene, CDR3 DNA, CDR3 protein. A D gene is named only where the DNA matches it firmly. Size is stated for part of the rows, as once, few or many counts, or as a class when the clone is expanded.

D gene: TRBD1
clone size: -
J gene: TRBJ1-5
V gene: TRBV19
CDR3 DNA: TGTGCCAGTAGTCCACCGACAGGGAGTCCCCAGCATTTT
CDR3 protein: CASSPPTGSPQHF

D gene: TRBD1
clone size: -
J gene: TRBJ1-1
V gene: TRBV19
CDR3 DNA: TGTGCCAGTAGTGTACACAGGGGGATGAACACTGAAGCTTTCTTT
CDR3 protein: CASSVHRGMNTEAFF

D gene: -
clone size: -
J gene: TRBJ1-2
V gene: TRBV28
CDR3 DNA: TGTGCCAGCAGCCTGTTGGGACAACGTGGCTACACCTTC
CDR3 protein: CASSLLGQRGYTF

D gene: -
clone size: -
J gene: TRBJ1-5
V gene: TRBV7-9
CDR3 DNA: TGTGCCAGCAGCCCGACAGGTAGCAATCAGCCCCAGCATTTT
CDR3 protein: CASSPTGSNQPQHF

D gene: -
clone size: -
J gene: TRBJ2-5
V gene: TRBV5-1
CDR3 DNA: TGCGCCAGCAGCTTAACGACAGCTCAAGAGACCCAGTACTTC
CDR3 protein: CASSLTTAQETQYF

D gene: TRBD2
clone size: few
J gene: TRBJ2-1
V gene: TRBV28
CDR3 DNA: TGTGCCAGCAGTCCTCAGACCCTGCGGGAGTCGCACAATGAGCAGTTCTTC
CDR3 protein: CASSPQTLRESHNEQFF

D gene: TRBD1
clone size: -
J gene: TRBJ2-3
V gene: TRBV11-2
CDR3 DNA: TGTGCCAGCAGCTCGACAGGGGGCACAGATACGCAGTATTTT
CDR3 protein: CASSSTGGTDTQYF

D gene: TRBD2
clone size: -
J gene: TRBJ2-1
V gene: TRBV4-3
CDR3 DNA: TGCGCCAGCAGCCCCGGCGGGGGGCCATACAATGAGCAGTTCTTC
CDR3 protein: CASSPGGGPYNEQFF

D gene: TRBD2
clone size: -
J gene: TRBJ2-7
V gene: TRBV13
CDR3 DNA: TGTGCCAGCAGCTCCGAACTAGCGCCCTACGAGCAGTACTTC
CDR3 protein: CASSSELAPYEQYF

D gene: -
clone size: few
J gene: TRBJ1-4
V gene: TRBV14
CDR3 DNA: TGTGCCAGCAGCGGCAGGGATTATGAAAAACTGTTTTTT
CDR3 protein: CASSGRDYEKLFF

D gene: TRBD1
clone size: -
J gene: TRBJ1-1
V gene: TRBV6-5
CDR3 DNA: TGTGCCAGCAGTTACGGGACAGGGGGCGCGAGGGCTTTCTTT
CDR3 protein: CASSYGTGGARAFF

D gene: -
clone size: -
J gene: TRBJ2-2
V gene: TRBV18
CDR3 DNA: TGTGCCAGCTCACCACAACCGGGAACCGGGGAGCTGTTTTTT
CDR3 protein: CASSPQPGTGELFF

D gene: -
clone size: -
J gene: TRBJ1-1
V gene: TRBV27
CDR3 DNA: TGTGCCAGCAGCGGCGGAATCTTGAACACTGAAGCTTTCTTT
CDR3 protein: CASSGGILNTEAFF

D gene: TRBD2
clone size: -
J gene: TRBJ2-3
V gene: TRBV7-9
CDR3 DNA: TGTGCCAGCAGCACGAGCGGGGGGAACACAGATACGCAGTATTTT
CDR3 protein: CASSTSGGNTDTQYF

D gene: -
clone size: -
J gene: TRBJ2-1
V gene: TRBV2
CDR3 DNA: TGTGCCAGCAGTTTTCCTTACAATGAGCAGTTCTTC
CDR3 protein: CASSFPYNEQFF

D gene: -
clone size: -
J gene: TRBJ1-1
V gene: TRBV18
CDR3 DNA: TGTGCCAGCTCACCACCATCCCGGGGCACAGGGACCGCTGAAGCTTTCTTT
CDR3 protein: CASSPPSRGTGTAEAFF

D gene: TRBD2
clone size: once
J gene: TRBJ2-5
V gene: TRBV9
CDR3 DNA: TGTGCCAGCAGCCAACGGGGGGCTAGCGGGGGCGCCGGCGGGGAGACCCAGTACTTC
CDR3 protein: CASSQRGASGGAGGETQYF

D gene: -
clone size: -
J gene: TRBJ2-2
V gene: TRBV7-8
CDR3 DNA: TGTGCCAGCAGCTTTACAACCCTCTTCGACACCGGGGAGCTGTTTTTT
CDR3 protein: CASSFTTLFDTGELFF

D gene: -
clone size: -
J gene: TRBJ1-1
V gene: TRBV5-1
CDR3 DNA: TGCGCCAGCAGCTTGGAAAGGGGTTTTGTTAACACTGAAGCTTTCTTT
CDR3 protein: CASSLERGFVNTEAFF

D gene: -
clone size: -
J gene: TRBJ1-5
V gene: TRBV27
CDR3 DNA: TGTGCCAGCAGTTTGGGGGGAGGAGGCAATCAGCCCCAGCATTTT
CDR3 protein: CASSLGGGGNQPQHF

D gene: TRBD1
clone size: few
J gene: TRBJ1-1
V gene: TRBV13
CDR3 DNA: TGTGCCAGCAGTATTGACAGGGGGCTCCTGAACACTGAAGCTTTCTTT
CDR3 protein: CASSIDRGLLNTEAFF